This T cell receptor (beta chain) was sequenced in a study of shared clonotypes between healthy human individuals. In the case of this clone: Its antigen remains unidentified.

CD8 cells classed as naive were CD45RO-negative and positively selected for CCR7, excluding terminally differentiated effector memory CD45RA+ cells. The V and J ends lost 3 bases and 9 bases respectively, with 13 bases between them. CDR1 and CDR2 (germline): SGDLS, YYNGEE. The CDR3 runs 14 residues. Study outcomes and limitations: Despite large depth, rarefaction showed incomplete sorted-subset sequencing.

Assay: immunoSEQ multiplex PCR; the TCRdb copy retains only in-frame clones and omits some. The data show roughly 2 million clones, about 95% seen once. The sequenced material came from naive CD8+ T cells sorted from blood. This sequence originates from a man younger than 35 in good health. This chain links TRBV9 with TRBJ1-6; weak D call: TRBD1 (5 bases). CDR3 sequence reads: CASSAAGQGSPLHF. The DNA of the CDR3 is TGTGCCAGCAGCGCCGCCGGTCAGGGTTCACCCCTCCACTTT.